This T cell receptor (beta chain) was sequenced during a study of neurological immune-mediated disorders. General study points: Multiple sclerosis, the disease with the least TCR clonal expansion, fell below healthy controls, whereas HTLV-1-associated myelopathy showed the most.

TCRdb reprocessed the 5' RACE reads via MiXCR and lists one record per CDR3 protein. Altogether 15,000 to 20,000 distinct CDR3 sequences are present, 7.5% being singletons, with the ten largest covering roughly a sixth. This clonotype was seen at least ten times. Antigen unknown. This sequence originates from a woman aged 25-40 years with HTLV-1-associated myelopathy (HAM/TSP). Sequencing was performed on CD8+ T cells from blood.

The CDR3 loop is CAWTHSNEQFF. Here the CDR3 DNA reads TGTGCCTGGACCCACAGCAATGAGCAGTTCTTC. V is TRBV30 and J is TRBJ2-1; D is undetermined. The ends were cut back, 4 bases at V and 6 bases at J, with 7 bases in the middle. Germline V gene sequence: CDR1 GTSNPN, CDR2 SVGIG (reference sequence). The CDR3 spans 11 residues.